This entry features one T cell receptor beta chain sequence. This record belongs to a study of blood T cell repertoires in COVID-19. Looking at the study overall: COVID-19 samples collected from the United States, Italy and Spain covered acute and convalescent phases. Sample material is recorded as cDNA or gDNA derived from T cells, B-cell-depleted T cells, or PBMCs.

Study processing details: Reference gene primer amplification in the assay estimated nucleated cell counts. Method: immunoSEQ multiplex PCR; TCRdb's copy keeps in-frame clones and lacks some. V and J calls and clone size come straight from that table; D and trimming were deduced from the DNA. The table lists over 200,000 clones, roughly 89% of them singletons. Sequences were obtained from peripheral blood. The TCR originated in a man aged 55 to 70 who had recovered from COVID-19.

CDR3 nucleotide sequence: TGTGCCAGCAGCTTAGGAACGACAGGGACAGATACGCAGTATTTT. Its translation: CASSLGTTGTDTQYF. The V gene is TRBV11-2, the J gene TRBJ2-3; 7 bases match TRBD1. The CDR3 runs to 15 residues. Germline CDR1 and CDR2: SGHAT and FQNNGV. The V gene end was trimmed by 1 base and the J gene end by 3 bases; junction bases not matched to a gene: 4. The full variable domain, completed using reference TRBV11-2 and TRBJ2-3, is EAGVAQSPRYKIIEKRQSVAFWCNPISGHATLYWYQQILGQGPKLLIQFQNNGVVDDSQLPKDRFSAERLKGVDSTLKIQPAKLEDSAVYLCASSLGTTGTDTQYFGPGTRLTVL.